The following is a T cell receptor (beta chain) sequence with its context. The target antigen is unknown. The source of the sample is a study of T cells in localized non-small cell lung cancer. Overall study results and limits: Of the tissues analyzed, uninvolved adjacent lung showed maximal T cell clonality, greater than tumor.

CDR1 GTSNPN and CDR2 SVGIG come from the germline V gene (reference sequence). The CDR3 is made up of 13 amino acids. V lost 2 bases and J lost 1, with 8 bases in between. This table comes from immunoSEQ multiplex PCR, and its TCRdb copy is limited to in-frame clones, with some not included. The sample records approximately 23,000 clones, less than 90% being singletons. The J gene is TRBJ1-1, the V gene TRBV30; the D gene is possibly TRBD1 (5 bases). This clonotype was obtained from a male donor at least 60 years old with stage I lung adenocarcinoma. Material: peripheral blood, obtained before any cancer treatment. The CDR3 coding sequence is TGTGCCTGGAGTTCCCAGGGGAACACTGAAGCTTTCTTT. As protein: CAWSSQGNTEAFF.